A selection of T cell receptor beta chains follows, all from one sample in a study of radiotherapy plus CTLA-4 blockade in lung cancer. Method: immunoSEQ multiplex PCR; TCRdb's copy keeps in-frame clones and lacks some. Seen here are about 76,000 clones, 60% to 85% observed once, and the top ten hold about 20%. Specimen: peripheral blood, collected from a patient treated with radiotherapy plus ipilimumab. The receptors come from a human donor with non-small cell lung cancer whose response to radiotherapy plus ipilimumab could not be evaluated. Some clones in this sample may be carry-over from other donors' samples. CDR3s include the opening cysteine and the closing phenylalanine or tryptophan. A D gene is named only where the DNA matches it firmly. Clone size is given for some rows only: seen once, a few or many times, or a class if the clone is expanded.

clone size | D gene | J gene | V gene | CDR3 protein | CDR3 DNA
- | TRBD1 | TRBJ2-2 | TRBV5-1 | CASSQAGGSNTGELFF | TGCGCCAGCAGCCAAGCAGGGGGCTCTAACACCGGGGAGCTGTTTTTT
- | - | TRBJ1-5 | TRBV4-2 | CASSPMADRLNSNQPQHF | TGTGCCAGCAGCCCCATGGCCGACAGGCTCAATAGCAATCAGCCCCAGCATTTT
once | - | TRBJ1-6 | TRBV7-9 | CASMASGRDSPLHF | TGTGCCAGCATGGCATCGGGGAGGGATTCACCCCTCCACTTT
- | - | TRBJ1-3 | TRBV6-5 | CASSYDYREGNTIYF | TGTGCCAGCAGTTACGACTACAGGGAGGGGAACACCATATATTTT
once | TRBD2 | TRBJ2-3 | TRBV6-5 | CASNEAGDTQYF | TGTGCCAGCAATGAAGCGGGGGATACGCAGTATTTT
few | - | TRBJ1-6 | TRBV27 | CASSSLTGQGNSPLHF | TGTGCCAGCAGTTCTTTAACTGGGCAGGGCAATTCACCCCTCCACTTT
- | - | TRBJ2-7 | TRBV29-1 | CSASGTNSYEQYF | TGCAGCGCCTCCGGGACAAACTCCTACGAGCAGTACTTC
- | - | TRBJ2-7 | TRBV7-9 | CASTAANEQYF | TGTGCCAGCACCGCCGCGAACGAGCAGTACTTC
- | TRBD1 | TRBJ2-7 | TRBV6-1 | CASNQGVGEQYF | TGTGCCAGCAACCAGGGGGTAGGGGAGCAGTACTTC
- | TRBD2 | TRBJ2-7 | TRBV7-6 | CASSGLAGTYEQYF | TGTGCCAGCAGCGGACTAGCGGGAACCTACGAGCAGTACTTC
- | - | TRBJ2-3 | TRBV27 | CASSLGAYATQYF | TGTGCCAGCAGTCTTGGGGCCTACGCTACGCAGTATTTT
few | - | TRBJ2-5 | TRBV6-1 | CASSVQGLQETQYF | TGTGCCAGCAGTGTACAGGGCCTACAAGAGACCCAGTACTTC
- | TRBD1 | TRBJ2-7 | TRBV4-1 | CASSPGQGPTYEQYF | TGCGCCAGCAGCCCCGGACAGGGGCCCACCTACGAGCAGTACTTC
- | - | TRBJ2-5 | TRBV11-2 | CASSLRESSVGLGTQYF | TGTGCCAGCAGCTTGAGGGAATCCTCGGTTGGGTTGGGGACCCAGTACTTC
- | TRBD1 | TRBJ2-3 | TRBV28 | CASSFPGRRQGASGPTDTQYF | TGTGCCAGCAGTTTCCCGGGGAGGAGACAGGGGGCTTCCGGCCCCACAGATACGCAGTATTTT
- | TRBD1 | TRBJ2-2 | TRBV5-1 | CASSLGQGYNGELFF | TGCGCCAGCAGCTTGGGACAGGGGTATAACGGGGAGCTGTTTTTT
- | TRBD1 | TRBJ1-2 | TRBV6-6 | CASSYRTGINYGYTF | TGTGCCAGCAGTTACAGGACAGGGATTAACTATGGCTACACCTTC
- | TRBD2 | TRBJ2-3 | TRBV4-1 | CASAKIRTGGGDTQYF | TGCGCCAGCGCTAAAATTCGGACGGGGGGGGGAGATACGCAGTATTTT
- | - | TRBJ2-1 | TRBV9 | CASTGSLGGGEQFF | TGTGCCAGCACTGGCAGCCTGGGTGGAGGTGAGCAGTTCTTC
- | - | TRBJ1-4 | TRBV5-4 | CASSLGRGVNEKLFF | TGTGCCAGCAGCCTGGGACGGGGTGTTAATGAAAAACTGTTTTTT
few | - | TRBJ2-1 | TRBV6-5 | CASSTQGDEQFF | TGTGCCAGCAGTACCCAAGGGGATGAGCAGTTCTTC
once | - | TRBJ1-5 | TRBV2 | CASSDLPGQPQHF | TGTGCCAGCAGCGACCTACCGGGTCAGCCCCAGCATTTT
many | - | TRBJ2-5 | TRBV2 | CASNPGETQYF | TGTGCCAGCAATCCAGGGGAGACCCAGTACTTC
- | - | TRBJ1-1 | TRBV5-1 | CASSLGGGENTEAFF | TGCGCCAGCAGCTTGGGGGGAGGGGAAAACACTGAAGCTTTCTTT
- | - | TRBJ2-3 | TRBV5-1 | CASSLGLEGDTQYF | TGCGCCAGCAGCTTGGGTTTGGAGGGAGATACGCAGTATTTT
- | - | TRBJ2-1 | TRBV7-9 | CASSLGGSYNEQFF | TGTGCCAGCAGCTTGGGAGGATCCTACAATGAGCAGTTCTTC
- | - | TRBJ1-4 | TRBV4-3 | CASSQDSGAGGEKLFF | TGCGCCAGCAGCCAAGATTCAGGGGCCGGTGGTGAAAAACTGTTTTTT
once | - | TRBJ2-2 | TRBV10-1 | CASSGLSQGNTGELFF | TGCGCCAGCAGTGGGCTGTCGCAGGGTAACACCGGGGAGCTGTTTTTT
few | - | TRBJ1-4 | TRBV7-9 | CASSSDPGKTDEKLFF | TGTGCCAGCAGCTCGGACCCGGGAAAGACGGATGAAAAACTGTTTTTT
once | - | TRBJ2-7 | TRBV1 | CTSSPRGQDYEQYF | TGCACCAGCAGCCCTCGTGGCCAGGACTACGAGCAGTACTTC
- | - | TRBJ1-5 | TRBV5-8 | CASSFYTTEGNQPQHF | TGTGCCAGCAGCTTTTATACGACTGAGGGCAATCAGCCCCAGCATTTT
- | TRBD1 | TRBJ1-2 | TRBV6-1 | CASRDRARSNYGYTF | TGTGCCAGCAGAGACAGGGCTAGGTCTAACTATGGCTACACCTTC
- | - | TRBJ1-4 | TRBV5-4 | CASSLQGRGEKLFF | TGTGCCAGCAGTTTACAGGGAAGGGGTGAAAAACTGTTTTTT
- | TRBD1 | TRBJ2-2 | TRBV6-1 | CASSGRQGWVGELFF | TGTGCCAGCAGTGGGAGACAGGGTTGGGTCGGGGAGCTGTTTTTT
- | - | TRBJ1-4 | TRBV7-9 | CASSSHPGGSYEKLFF | TGTGCCAGCAGTTCACACCCCGGCGGGTCTTATGAAAAACTGTTTTTT
- | - | TRBJ2-7 | TRBV15 | CATSRQTGAGGSYEQYF | TGTGCCACCAGCAGACAAACAGGGGCGGGGGGATCCTACGAGCAGTACTTC
- | - | TRBJ1-5 | TRBV19 | CASTRTSRGSNQPQHF | TGTGCCAGTACCCGGACTTCCCGGGGTAGCAATCAGCCCCAGCATTTT
- | TRBD1 | TRBJ1-2 | TRBV5-1 | CASSWDRGADYGYTF | TGCGCCAGCAGCTGGGACAGGGGAGCGGACTATGGCTACACCTTC
few | TRBD1 | TRBJ1-3 | TRBV4-1 | CASSHGTGYANTIYF | TGCGCCAGCAGCCATGGGACAGGGTATGCAAACACCATATATTTT
few | - | TRBJ2-1 | TRBV29-1 | CSVLWPEQFF | TGCAGCGTTTTATGGCCTGAGCAGTTCTTC
- | - | TRBJ1-4 | TRBV4-1 | CASSQDVASTNEKLFF | TGCGCCAGCAGCCAAGATGTCGCGTCTACTAATGAAAAACTGTTTTTT
- | - | TRBJ1-5 | TRBV19 | CASSRGVGRNQPQHF | TGTGCCAGTAGTAGGGGGGTCGGCAGAAATCAGCCCCAGCATTTT
- | - | TRBJ2-7 | TRBV25-1 | CASSERTPYYSYEQYF | TGTGCCAGCAGTGAAAGAACACCGTATTATTCCTACGAGCAGTACTTC
- | - | TRBJ2-7 | TRBV13 | CASSLRLDERNYEQYF | TGTGCCAGCAGCTTACGTCTGGATGAGCGAAACTACGAGCAGTACTTC
- | - | TRBJ1-1 | TRBV6-6 | CASRQGTQPFF | TGTGCCAGCAGACAGGGAACCCAACCTTTCTTT
- | TRBD1 | TRBJ1-2 | TRBV29-1 | CSVYDRGAYGYTF | TGCAGCGTATACGACAGGGGGGCTTATGGCTACACCTTC
- | - | TRBJ1-2 | TRBV21-1 | CASSSNRCYTF | TGTGCCAGCAGCTCAAACAGGTGCTACACCTTC
- | TRBD2 | TRBJ2-1 | TRBV11-3 | CASSLGLGGRDEQFF | TGTGCCAGCAGCCTCGGACTAGGAGGCCGGGATGAGCAGTTCTTC
- | - | TRBJ2-7 | TRBV7-9 | CASSLLTGRPSYEQYF | TGTGCCAGCAGCTTACTGACAGGAAGGCCCTCCTACGAGCAGTACTTC
- | TRBD1 | TRBJ1-5 | TRBV15 | CATSRTGLNQPQHF | TGTGCCACCAGCAGGACAGGGCTCAATCAGCCCCAGCATTTT
- | - | TRBJ1-2 | TRBV4-1 | CASSQDLVRVDTF | TGCGCCAGCAGCCAAGATCTCGTGAGGGTGGACACCTTC
- | TRBD1 | TRBJ2-2 | TRBV7-3 | CASSLYTGTGAGELFF | TGTGCCAGCAGCTTATACACCGGGACAGGGGCCGGGGAGCTGTTTTTT